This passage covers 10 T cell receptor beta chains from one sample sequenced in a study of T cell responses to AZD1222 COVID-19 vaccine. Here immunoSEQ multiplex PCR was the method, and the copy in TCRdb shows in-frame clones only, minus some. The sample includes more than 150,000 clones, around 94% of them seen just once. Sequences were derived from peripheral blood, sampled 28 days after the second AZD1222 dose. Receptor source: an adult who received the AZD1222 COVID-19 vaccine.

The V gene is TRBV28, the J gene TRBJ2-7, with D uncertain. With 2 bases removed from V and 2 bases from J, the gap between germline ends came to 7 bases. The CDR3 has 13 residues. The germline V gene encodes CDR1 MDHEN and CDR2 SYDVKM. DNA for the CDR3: TGTGCCAGCAGTTTAGGGTCCACCTACGAGCAGTACTTC. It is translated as CASSLGSTYEQYF.

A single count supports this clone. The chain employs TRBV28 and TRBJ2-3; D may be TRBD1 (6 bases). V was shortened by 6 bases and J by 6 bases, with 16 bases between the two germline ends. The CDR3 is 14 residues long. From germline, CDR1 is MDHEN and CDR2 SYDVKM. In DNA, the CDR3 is TGTGCCAGCAGAATGGGAAACAGGGTCGATACGCAGTATTTT. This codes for CASRMGNRVDTQYF.

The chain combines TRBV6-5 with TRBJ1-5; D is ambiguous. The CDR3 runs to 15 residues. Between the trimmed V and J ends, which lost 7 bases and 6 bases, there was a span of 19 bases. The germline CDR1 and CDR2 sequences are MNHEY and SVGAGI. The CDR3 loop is CASTTGIGSIQPQHF. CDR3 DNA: TGTGCCAGCACCACTGGTATCGGATCAATTCAGCCCCAGCATTTT.

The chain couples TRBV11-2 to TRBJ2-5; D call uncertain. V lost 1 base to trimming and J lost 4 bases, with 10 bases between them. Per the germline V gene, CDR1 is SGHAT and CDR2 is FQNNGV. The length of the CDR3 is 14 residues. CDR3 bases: TGTGCCAGCAGCTTAGTGGGTCTTCGAGAGACCCAGTACTTC. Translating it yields CASSLVGLRETQYF.

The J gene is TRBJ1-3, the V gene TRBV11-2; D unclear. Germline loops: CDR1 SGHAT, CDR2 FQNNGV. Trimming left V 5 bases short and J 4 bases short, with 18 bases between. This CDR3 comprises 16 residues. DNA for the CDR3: TGTGCCAGCAGCCCCTGGGAGAGGCGAGCCGGAAACACCATATATTTT. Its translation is CASSPWERRAGNTIYF.

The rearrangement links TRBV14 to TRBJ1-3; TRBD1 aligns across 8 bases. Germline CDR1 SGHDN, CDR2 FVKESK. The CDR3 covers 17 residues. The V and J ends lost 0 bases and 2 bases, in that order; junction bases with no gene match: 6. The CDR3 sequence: CASSQEGQGPAGNTIYF. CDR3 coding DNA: TGTGCCAGCAGCCAAGAAGGACAGGGTCCGGCTGGAAACACCATATATTTT.

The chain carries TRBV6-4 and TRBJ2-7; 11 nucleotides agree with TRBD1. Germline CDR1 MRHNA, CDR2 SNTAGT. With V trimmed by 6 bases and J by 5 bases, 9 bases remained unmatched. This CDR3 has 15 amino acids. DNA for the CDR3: TGTGCCAGCAGCGCGGGGACAGGGGGATCCCACGAGCAGTACTTC. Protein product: CASSAGTGGSHEQYF.

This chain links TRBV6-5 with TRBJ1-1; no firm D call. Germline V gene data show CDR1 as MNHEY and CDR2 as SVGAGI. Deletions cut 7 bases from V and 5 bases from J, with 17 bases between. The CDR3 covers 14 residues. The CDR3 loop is CASNGIYRATEAFF. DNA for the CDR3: TGTGCCAGCAATGGAATTTACCGGGCGACTGAAGCTTTCTTT.

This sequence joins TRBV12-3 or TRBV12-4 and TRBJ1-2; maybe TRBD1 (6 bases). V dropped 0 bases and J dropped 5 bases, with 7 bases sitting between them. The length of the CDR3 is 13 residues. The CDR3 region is CASSLAGGYGYTF. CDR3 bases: TGTGCCAGCAGTTTAGCAGGGGGTTATGGCTACACCTTC.

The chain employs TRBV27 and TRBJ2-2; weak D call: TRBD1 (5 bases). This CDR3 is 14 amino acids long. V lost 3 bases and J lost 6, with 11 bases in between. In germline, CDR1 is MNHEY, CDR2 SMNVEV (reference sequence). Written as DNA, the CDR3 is TGTGCCAGCAGTTTTAGCTGGGGCGCCGGGGAGCTGTTTTTT. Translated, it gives CASSFSWGAGELFF.